Below are 32 T cell receptor beta chains sequenced from a single sample in a study of blood T cell repertoires in COVID-19. TCRdb's copy holds only in-frame clones and misses some; the assay was immunoSEQ multiplex PCR. The sample lists some 120,000 clones, 65% to 90% occurring once. Material: peripheral blood. Source of these receptors: a man older than 75 with active or convalescent COVID-19.

The gene calls are TRBV4-3 and TRBJ1-2, with D unresolved. Trimming shortened V by 0 bases and J by 8 bases, and 10 bases separated the two germline ends. CDR1 is LGHNA and CDR2 is YSLEER in the germline V gene. CDR3 length: 13 amino acids. CDR3 coding DNA: TGCGCCAGCAGCCAAGATACAGTAGGAGGCTACACCTTC. Protein sequence: CASSQDTVGGYTF.

The chain carries TRBV30 and TRBJ2-5; 12 bases are a match to TRBD2. Germline CDR1 GTSNPN, CDR2 SVGIG (reference sequence). CDR3 size: 15 residues. Losses at the gene ends were 5 bases for V and 0 bases for J; bases not matched to a gene: 4. In DNA form, the CDR3 reads TGTGCCTGGGGGGGGACTAGCGGGTACCAAGAGACCCAGTACTTC. Residues: CAWGGTSGYQETQYF.

The J gene is TRBJ1-4, the V gene TRBV3-1 (or the pseudogene TRBV3-2); a weak D match, TRBD1 (5 bases). The germline CDR1 and CDR2 sequences are LGHDT and YNNKEL (reference sequence). The CDR3 extends over 15 amino acids. V was trimmed by 4 bases and J by 4 bases, leaving 13 bases between them. The CDR3 nucleotides are TGTGCCAGCAGCCGAGGCGGGACGGGTAATGAAAAACTGTTTTTT. Translation: CASSRGGTGNEKLFF.

The chain joins TRBV29-1 to TRBJ2-1; 8 bases match TRBD2. The V gene's germline CDR1 is SQVTM and CDR2 ANQGSEA. V shed 7 bases and J 7 bases; nucleotides not matched to a gene: 12. This CDR3 contains 14 residues. The DNA of the CDR3 is TGCAGCGCTAATTTCCGGGAGGGCCGGAATGAGCAGTTCTTC. It codes for CSANFREGRNEQFF.

This chain links TRBV6-6 with TRBJ2-7, with a tentative D call TRBD1 (6 bases). CDR3 length: 16 residues. Germline CDR1 is MNHNY and CDR2 is SVGAGI (reference sequence). Trimming removed 2 bases from V and 4 bases from J, with 18 bases in between. The CDR3 reads CASSYGGRTYRYEQYF. In DNA, the CDR3 is TGTGCCAGCAGTTACGGGGGCAGGACCTATAGGTACGAGCAGTACTTC.

This chain connects TRBV5-1 to TRBJ2-1, with D possibly matching TRBD2 (5 bases). The CDR3 length is 14 residues. In germline, CDR1 is SGHRS, CDR2 YFSETQ. The ends were cut back, 4 bases at V and 1 base at J, with 9 bases in the middle. This CDR3 is CASSPPGSYNEQFF. The CDR3 DNA follows: TGCGCCAGCAGCCCGCCGGGGTCCTACAATGAGCAGTTCTTC.

The chain has TRBV19 and TRBJ2-7; 7 bases map to TRBD1. Germline loops: CDR1 LNHDA, CDR2 SQIVND (reference sequence). This CDR3 comprises 14 residues. The V and J ends lost 4 bases and 4 bases, in that order; junction bases with no gene match: 7. The CDR3, as DNA: TGTGCCAGTAGTAAAAGACAGGGTGGGTACGAGCAGTACTTC. It translates to CASSKRQGGYEQYF.

The chain joins TRBV3-1 (or the pseudogene TRBV3-2) to TRBJ2-7; 11 bases align to TRBD1. The CDR3 is 20 residues long. CDR1 is LGHDT and CDR2 is YNNKEL in the germline V gene (reference sequence). Losses at the gene ends were 0 bases for V and 7 bases for J; bases not matched to a gene: 20. The DNA of the CDR3 is TGTGCCAGCAGCCAAGAGTCGGGACAGGGGGTACCGGGACTAGAAGGTGAGCAGTACTTC. Protein sequence: CASSQESGQGVPGLEGEQYF.

The gene calls are TRBV30 and TRBJ2-7; 11 bases fit TRBD1. V shed 2 bases and J 2 bases; nucleotides not matched to a gene: 2. CDR1 is GTSNPN and CDR2 is SVGIG in the germline V gene (reference sequence). The CDR3 has 14 residues. CDR3 sequence reads: CAWSWTGGPYEQYF. CDR3 DNA sequence: TGTGCCTGGAGTTGGACAGGGGGCCCCTACGAGCAGTACTTC.

V and J are TRBV7-2 and TRBJ1-2, with a tentative D call TRBD1 (6 bases). Germline CDR1 reads SGHTA; CDR2 reads FQGNSA. The CDR3 length is 12 residues. CDR3 DNA: TGTGCTTCCCGGGAGGGGGACTATGGCTACACCTTC. It encodes CASREGDYGYTF. Full variable domain (rest looked up from reference TRBV7-2 and TRBJ1-2): GAGVSQSPSNKVTEKGKDVELRCDPISGHTALYWYRQSLGQGLEFLIYFQGNSAPDKSGLPSDRFSAERTGGSVSTLTIQRTQQEDSAVYLCASREGDYGYTFGSGTRLTVV.

CDR3 protein: CATSPPGGLQDTQYF. CDR3 DNA sequence: TGTGCCACCAGTCCCCCGGGCGGGCTCCAAGATACGCAGTATTTT. The gene calls are TRBV24-1 and TRBJ2-3; the D gene is possibly TRBD2 (5 bases). CDR3 length: 15 amino acids. CDR1 and CDR2 (germline): KGHDR, SFDVKD. With 6 bases removed from V and 5 bases from J, the gap between germline ends came to 17 bases.

This clone was seen only a few times. V and J are TRBV6-5 and TRBJ2-4, with 10 bases that match TRBD1. This CDR3 contains 15 residues. V was clipped by 6 bases and J by 9 bases; unmatched bases: 11. Germline V CDR1 and CDR2: MNHEY, SVGAGI. The CDR3 here is CASSPSDRGLGIQYF. The CDR3 DNA follows: TGTGCCAGCAGCCCCAGCGACAGGGGGCTGGGCATTCAGTACTTC.

This chain links TRBV28 with TRBJ1-5, with 7 nucleotides matching TRBD1. This CDR3 region has 14 residues. In germline, CDR1 is MDHEN, CDR2 SYDVKM. J lost 5 bases, V lost 5 bases, and 6 bases had no gene match. CDR3 protein: CASSITGDHQPQHF. The DNA of the CDR3 is TGTGCCAGCAGTATAACAGGGGACCATCAGCCCCAGCATTTT.

There are many counts of this clone. The J gene is TRBJ1-5, the V gene TRBV2; tentatively, D is TRBD1 (5 bases). Germline CDR1 reads SNHLY; CDR2 reads FYNNEI. This CDR3 has 15 amino acids. Trimming removed 2 bases from V and 6 bases from J, with 14 bases in between. The CDR3 is CASSETGLGRQPQHF. The CDR3 DNA follows: TGTGCCAGCAGTGAAACAGGTTTAGGGCGTCAGCCCCAGCATTTT.

The chain joins TRBV27 to TRBJ2-1; a weak D match, TRBD1 (5 bases). Germline V gene sequence: CDR1 MNHEY, CDR2 SMNVEV (reference sequence). The CDR3 spans 16 residues. V lost 6 bases to trimming and J lost 3 bases, with 18 bases between them. CDR3 region: CASRNPQGKGYNEQFF. The CDR3 DNA is TGTGCCAGCAGAAACCCCCAGGGTAAAGGCTACAATGAGCAGTTCTTC.

V is TRBV7-3 and J is TRBJ2-2; 8 positions match TRBD1. This CDR3 region has 14 residues. In germline, CDR1 is SGHTA, CDR2 FQGTGA. With 4 bases clipped from V and 6 bases from J, the junction kept 4 bases outside the gene matches. For the CDR3, the DNA is TGTGCCAGCAGCTCGACAGGGGTGGCCGGGGAGCTGTTTTTT. It translates to CASSSTGVAGELFF.

The V call is TRBV7-2, the J call TRBJ1-1; weak D call: TRBD1 (6 bases). This CDR3 comprises 13 residues. The germline gives CDR1 SGHTA, CDR2 FQGNSA. V was shortened by 5 bases and J by 4 bases, with 11 bases between the two germline ends. The CDR3 here is CASSGGGLTEAFF. DNA for the CDR3: TGTGCCAGCAGCGGGGGGGGCCTCACTGAAGCTTTCTTT.

The J gene is TRBJ2-3, the V gene TRBV21-1; TRBD2, the table's D call, lacks a check against the DNA. TRBV21-1 is recorded as a pseudogene. The CDR3 is 15 amino acids. CDR3 protein: CASTGTSEETDTQYF. The CDR3 DNA is TGTGCCAGCACTGGGACTAGTGAGGAAACAGATACGCAGTATTTT.

This clone was counted a few times. This chain uses TRBV5-6 with TRBJ2-5; TRBD2 agrees at 13 bases. The J segment lost 4 bases and the V segment lost 4 bases, leaving 10 bases of the junction unmatched. There are 17 residues in the CDR3. Germline lookup yields CDR1 SGHDT and CDR2 YYEEEE. The CDR3 DNA sequence: TGTGCCAGCAGCGGCGGACTAGCGGGAGAAGAGACAGAGACCCAGTACTTC. This sequence encodes CASSGGLAGEETETQYF.

This clone was seen only a few times. The CDR3 loop is CASSWGVGPSYEQYF. Here the CDR3 DNA reads TGTGCCAGCAGTTGGGGGGTGGGACCCTCCTACGAGCAGTACTTC. The chain recombines TRBV6-5 with TRBJ2-7; D perhaps matches TRBD2 (6 bases). CDR1 and CDR2 from the germline V gene are MNHEY and SVGAGI. The CDR3 loop spans 15 amino acids. With 4 bases removed from V and 0 bases from J, the gap between germline ends came to 13 bases.

The J gene is TRBJ2-3, the V gene TRBV12-3 or TRBV12-4; D call uncertain. The CDR3 length is 13 residues. Trimming removed 5 bases at V and 5 bases at J, with 11 bases between. For the CDR3, the DNA is TGTGCCAGCAGTGGCTCCGCCAGAGATACGCAGTATTTT. Translated, it gives CASSGSARDTQYF.

A single count supports this clone. The chain recombines TRBV4-1 with TRBJ2-3, with 11 bases fitting TRBD2. Looked up from germline, CDR1 is MGHRA and CDR2 is YSYEKL. This CDR3 is built from 17 residues. V lost 2 bases and J lost 1; bases outside the gene matches: 5. CDR3 bases: TGCGCCAGCAGCCAACCCCTACTAGCGGGGGGCACAGATACGCAGTATTTT. This codes for CASSQPLLAGGTDTQYF.

V usage is TRBV14 and J usage is TRBJ2-2; no firm D call. The CDR3 totals 14 residues. The ends were cut back, 4 bases at V and 5 bases at J, with 11 bases in the middle. Germline loops: CDR1 SGHDN, CDR2 FVKESK. The CDR3 bases are TGTGCCAGCAGCCCCCGACTCAAAACCGGGGAGCTGTTTTTT. This sequence encodes CASSPRLKTGELFF.

The chain is built from TRBV12-3 or TRBV12-4 and TRBJ1-2, with D possibly being TRBD1 (5 bases). Trimming pared 3 bases from V and 2 bases from J, leaving 7 bases between. The CDR3 has 13 amino acids. The CDR3 region is CASSLNRNYGYTF. The CDR3 bases are TGTGCCAGCAGTTTGAACAGGAACTATGGCTACACCTTC.

The chain joins TRBV28 to TRBJ2-7; 9 nucleotides agree with TRBD1. V shed 6 bases and J 1 base; nucleotides not matched to a gene: 4. The CDR3 has 14 residues. The germline V gene encodes CDR1 MDHEN and CDR2 SYDVKM. In nucleotides, the CDR3 is TGTGCCAGCAGCCGGGACAGGGTGTCCTACGAGCAGTACTTC. Its protein product is CASSRDRVSYEQYF.

V gene TRBV6-5 combines with J gene TRBJ2-1, with 7 bases that match TRBD2. The germline V gene encodes CDR1 MNHEY and CDR2 SVGAGI. The CDR3 sequence is 13 residues long. The ends lost 5 bases at V and 6 bases at J; junction bases unmatched: 4. In nucleotides, the CDR3 is TGTGCCAGCAGTACCGGGACTACCAATGAGCAGTTCTTC. This codes for CASSTGTTNEQFF.

The CDR3 sequence is CASSQELRGRREKLFF. CDR3 bases: TGTGCCAGCAGCCAAGAGCTCAGGGGGCGTCGTGAAAAACTGTTTTTT. The chain employs TRBV14 and TRBJ1-4; 8 bases align to TRBD1. Trimming removed 0 bases from V and 7 bases from J; junction bases left unmatched: 7. Germline lookup yields CDR1 SGHDN and CDR2 FVKESK. This CDR3 is 16 amino acids long.

The chain carries TRBV4-2 and TRBJ2-1; the match to TRBD2 covers 9 bases. The CDR3 length is 18 residues. The V segment lost 5 bases and the J segment 7 bases; nucleotides outside the gene matches: 18. Germline V gene data show CDR1 as LGHNA and CDR2 as YNFKEQ. CDR3 region: CASSKKTRREGSGNEQFF. The DNA of the CDR3 is TGTGCCAGCAGCAAAAAAACTCGGCGGGAGGGATCGGGAAATGAGCAGTTCTTC.

This chain uses TRBV10-3 with TRBJ2-3; tentatively, D is TRBD2 (5 bases). V lost 2 bases, J lost 2 bases, and 11 bases lay in between. Germline values: CDR1 ENHRY, CDR2 SYGVKD. There are 15 residues in the CDR3. The CDR3 protein is CAISEGIGDTDTQYF. The CDR3 nucleotides read TGTGCCATCAGTGAGGGGATCGGGGACACAGATACGCAGTATTTT.

This chain joins TRBV9 and TRBJ2-2; D unclear. With 2 bases removed from V and 7 bases from J, the gap between germline ends came to 6 bases. The germline gives CDR1 SGDLS, CDR2 YYNGEE. The CDR3 runs 12 residues. For the CDR3, the DNA is TGTGCCAGCAGCGTGAGATTCGGGGAGCTGTTTTTT. This sequence encodes CASSVRFGELFF.

This clone was seen only a few times. The rearrangement joins TRBV6-6 to TRBJ1-5; 7 bases fit TRBD1. The CDR3 runs to 16 residues. Germline assignment: CDR1 MNHNY and CDR2 SVGAGI (reference sequence). J lost 0 bases, V lost 4 bases, and 6 bases had no gene match. This chain's CDR3 is CASSSLDRASNQPQHF. As DNA, the CDR3 is TGTGCCAGCAGTTCCCTAGACAGGGCTAGCAATCAGCCCCAGCATTTT.

A few counts support this clone. The chain couples TRBV6-5 to TRBJ1-2; TRBD1 might be the D (5 bases). This CDR3 is 12 amino acids long. Germline-derived CDR1 and CDR2 are MNHEY and SVGAGI. V lost 6 bases and J 8 bases, leaving 13 bases between the germline ends. DNA of the CDR3: TGTGCCAGCAGGCGGGGGGATGGGGGCTACACCTTC. This translates into CASRRGDGGYTF.